This entry features one T cell receptor beta chain sequence. Its antigen remains unidentified. These data belong to a study of response to subunit inactivated influenza vaccine. Study-wide results and caveats: Seasonal influenza vaccination, on each occasion, was suggested by the authors to recruit few new T cells.

TCRdb reprocessed the RT-PCR reads with MiXCR, giving one entry per CDR3 protein. The sample yields 300,000 to 350,000 distinct CDR3 sequences, roughly 22% seen once. V lost 3 bases and J lost 2, with 13 bases in between. The CDR3 has 15 amino acids. The germline V gene encodes CDR1 DFQATT and CDR2 SNEGSKA (reference sequence). The receptor's source is a man aged 45-69 years who received an inactivated influenza vaccine. The sequences come from PBMCs from blood, collected approximately 20 months after vaccination. The gene calls are TRBV20-1 and TRBJ1-4; D might be TRBD1 (6 bases). The CDR3 region has the DNA TGCAGTGCTAGTCAACGGGGGGGCACTAATGAAAAACTGTTTTTT. Protein product: CSASQRGGTNEKLFF.